This T cell receptor beta chain was observed in a study of T-cell memory formation after mild COVID-19. Researchers used 5'RACE with constant-segment primers to make TCR alpha and TCR beta cDNA libraries that carry sample barcodes and UMIs. TCRdb re-called the 5' RACE reads with MiXCR, one entry per CDR3 protein. The table lists 400,000 or so distinct CDR3 sequences, 20% of them singletons. Notes on the study in general: CD4+ bias marked clones expanding day 15 to 37, unlike balanced contracting clones. For contracting clones, CD4+ ones sat mainly in CM and EM, CD8+ in EMRA.

As concerns this clonotype: The antigen is undetermined.

The CDR3 is 15 residues long. V shed 4 bases and J shed 4 bases, with 12 bases lying between them. Germline CDR1 and CDR2: SGHRS and YFSETQ. This sequence was found in an adult woman who had mild COVID-19 (a few samples of this study predate the infection). Cell type and time point are not known. The sample taken for sequencing was PBMCs or a T cell subset sorted from them (not recorded which). The rearrangement joins TRBV5-1 to TRBJ2-6; possibly TRBD1 or TRBD2 for D (5 bases each). This CDR3 is CASSEQGRGANVLTF. The CDR3 DNA is TGCGCCAGCAGCGAGCAGGGACGCGGGGCCAACGTCCTGACTTTC.